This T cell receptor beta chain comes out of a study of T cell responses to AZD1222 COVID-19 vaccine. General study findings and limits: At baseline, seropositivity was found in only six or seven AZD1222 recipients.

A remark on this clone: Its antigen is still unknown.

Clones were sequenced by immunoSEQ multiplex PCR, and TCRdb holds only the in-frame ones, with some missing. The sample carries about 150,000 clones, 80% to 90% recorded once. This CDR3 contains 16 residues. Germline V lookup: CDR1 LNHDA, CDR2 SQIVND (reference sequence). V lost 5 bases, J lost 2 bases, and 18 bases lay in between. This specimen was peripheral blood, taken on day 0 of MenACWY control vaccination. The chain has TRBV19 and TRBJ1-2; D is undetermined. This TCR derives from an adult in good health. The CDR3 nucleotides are TGTGCCAGTAGTTCCGGACCTATTTCTATCAACTATGGCTACACCTTC. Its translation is CASSSGPISINYGYTF.